This T cell receptor beta chain originates from a study of response to subunit inactivated influenza vaccine. Study results and caveats: Seasonal influenza vaccination, on each occasion, was suggested by the authors to recruit few new T cells.

This clonotype turned up a few times. Antigen specificity is unknown. Using its own MiXCR run on the RT-PCR reads, TCRdb lists one record per CDR3 protein. Of roughly 520,000 distinct CDR3 sequences listed, approximately 24% are singletons. CDR3 length: 15 amino acids. Germline CDR1 SGHRS, CDR2 YFSETQ. Trimming removed 4 bases from V and 6 bases from J; junction bases left unmatched: 11. The sequences come from CD4+ T cells sorted from PBMCs, collected around 5 days after vaccination. The chain has TRBV5-1 and TRBJ1-1, with TRBD1 identical over 8 bases. This clonotype was obtained from a man aged 45-65 years who received an inactivated influenza vaccine. The CDR3 bases are TGCGCCAGCAGCACCGGACAGGGAGAGGTCGCTGAAGCTTTCTTT. Residues: CASSTGQGEVAEAFF.